This entry lists 16 T cell receptor beta chains sequenced from one sample in a study of tumor T cells in aggressive B-cell lymphoma (TCRdb year 2017). The protocol used for the library was the immunoSEQ multiplex PCR assay. TCRdb carries this immuneACCESS record with in-frame sequences only. Its versions omit some clonotypes, under half of them owing to an unresolved V gene in the studies checked, with the rest unexplained. In all, the sample holds around 4,000 clones, and 85% to 95% of those were seen once. The biggest ten clones account for under 2.5% of the sample. Sequenced sample: tumor tissue. The source of these receptors is an adult with diffuse large B cell lymphoma.

CDR3 nucleotide sequence: TGTGCCAGTAGTATGGGAACTAGCGGGAGTCCAGATGAGCAGTTCTTC. This gives the protein CASSMGTSGSPDEQFF. The chain is built from TRBV19 and TRBJ2-1; TRBD2 matches at 11 bases. After removal of 3 bases from V and 8 bases from J, the junction contained 9 bases not matched to a gene. There are 16 residues in the CDR3. Germline V gene lookup returns CDR1 LNHDA and CDR2 SQIVND (reference sequence). Together with reference TRBV19 and TRBJ2-1, the CDR3 gives the full variable domain: DGGITQSPKYLFRKEGQNVTLSCEQNLNHDAMYWYRQDPGQGLRLIYYSQIVNDFQKGDIAEGYSVSREKKESFPLTVTSAQKNPTAFYLCASSMGTSGSPDEQFFGPGTRLTVL.

The chain carries TRBV7-2 and TRBJ2-5, with TRBD2 matching 14 bases. Judging by the DNA end, TRBJ2-7 fits better; the J call may be wrong. The germline V gene encodes CDR1 SGHTA and CDR2 FQGNSA. The CDR3 is made up of 16 amino acids. The CDR3, as DNA: TGTGCCAGCAGCCCCGGACTAGCGGGAGGAACCTACGAGCAGTACTTC. Its translation is CASSPGLAGGTYEQYF.

The J gene is TRBJ2-3, the V gene TRBV5-5; TRBD1 is a possible D gene (5 bases). The CDR3 sequence is 14 residues long. Germline assignment: CDR1 SGHKS and CDR2 YYEKEE (reference sequence). With 5 bases removed from V and 1 base from J, the gap between germline ends came to 11 bases. In nucleotides, the CDR3 is TGTGCCAGCAGTAGGGGAAGAGGCACAGATACGCAGTATTTT. Translation: CASSRGRGTDTQYF.

The chain combines TRBV29-1 with TRBJ1-1; TRBD1 might be the D (5 bases). In germline, CDR1 is SQVTM, CDR2 ANQGSEA. The germline V and J ends were trimmed by 2 bases and 1 base, with 17 bases remaining between them. The CDR3 has 16 amino acids. CDR3 nucleotide sequence: TGCAGCGTTGAAAGGCCCTATGGGGCTAGGAACACTGAAGCTTTCTTT. It yields the protein CSVERPYGARNTEAFF.

The chain combines TRBV7-3 with TRBJ2-1, with D perhaps TRBD1 (5 bases). V was trimmed by 1 base and J by 10 bases, leaving 11 bases between them. This CDR3 is 13 amino acids long. In germline, CDR1 is SGHTA, CDR2 FQGTGA. The CDR3 DNA is TGTGCCAGCAGCTTAATCAGGGCTGGGGAGCAGTTCTTC. Its translation is CASSLIRAGEQFF.

The genes are TRBV9 and TRBJ2-7; 9 bases match TRBD1. The CDR3 covers 16 residues. V shed 0 bases, J shed 5 bases, and the junction held 9 bases outside the gene matches. The germline CDR1 and CDR2 sequences are SGDLS and YYNGEE. CDR3 DNA sequence: TGTGCCAGCAGCGTAGCCCCCGGACAGGGGAAAGACGAGCAGTACTTC. It translates to CASSVAPGQGKDEQYF.

The gene calls are TRBV11-1 and TRBJ2-7; the D is unclear. Trimming left V 3 bases short and J 4 bases short, with 16 bases between. The CDR3 has 15 residues. Germline-derived CDR1 and CDR2 are SGHAT and FQDESV (reference sequence). The chain's CDR3 is CASSFSSFAVYEQYF. In nucleotides, the CDR3 is TGTGCCAGCAGCTTTTCTTCGTTCGCAGTGTACGAGCAGTACTTC. The variable domain in full, completed from reference TRBV11-1 and TRBJ2-7, reads EAEVAQSPRYKITEKSQAVAFWCDPISGHATLYWYRQILGQGPELLVQFQDESVVDDSQLPKDRFSAERLKGVDSTLKIQPAELGDSAMYLCASSFSSFAVYEQYFGPGTRLTVT.

On this clone: Other DNA sequences in this specimen translate into the identical CDR3. The chain combines TRBV18 with TRBJ2-3; 8 bases are shared with TRBD2. Germline V gives CDR1 KGHSH, CDR2 LQKENI. The CDR3 runs to 18 residues. Trimming removed 1 base from V and 1 base from J; junction bases left unmatched: 10. CDR3 bases: TGTGCCAGCTCACCACAGCGGGAGACCGTATCGGGCACAGATACGCAGTATTTT. As protein: CASSPQRETVSGTDTQYF.

The V and J genes are TRBV5-1 and TRBJ2-7; 7 positions agree with TRBD1. The germline V gene encodes CDR1 SGHRS and CDR2 YFSETQ. The CDR3 covers 14 residues. The V and J ends lost 4 bases and 1 base, in that order; junction bases with no gene match: 5. The CDR3 loop reads CASSPGQASYEQYF. CDR3 sequence (DNA): TGCGCCAGCAGCCCCGGACAGGCGTCCTACGAGCAGTACTTC.

V is TRBV5-1 and J is TRBJ2-5; D perhaps matches TRBD2 (6 bases). V gave up 0 bases and J gave up 4 bases, with 10 bases separating them. Germline CDR1 reads SGHRS; CDR2 reads YFSETQ. The length of the CDR3 is 14 residues. The CDR3 spells CASSLGHGGETQYF. The CDR3 nucleotides read TGCGCCAGCAGCTTGGGCCACGGGGGAGAGACCCAGTACTTC.

This chain links TRBV18 with TRBJ2-1, with D perhaps matching TRBD2 (5 bases). V shed 3 bases and J shed 9 bases, with 6 bases lying between them. CDR1 KGHSH and CDR2 LQKENI come from the germline V gene. This CDR3 region has 11 residues. In DNA, the CDR3 is TGTGCCAGCTCACCCGGGGTTGAGCAGTTCTTC. Translating it yields CASSPGVEQFF.

The chain employs TRBV5-1 and TRBJ2-1, with TRBD2 identical over 12 bases. The ends lost 4 bases at V and 4 bases at J; junction bases unmatched: 3. Germline CDR1 is SGHRS and CDR2 is YFSETQ. The CDR3 has 15 amino acids. For the CDR3, the DNA is TGCGCCAGCAGCCCAGGGACTAGCGGGTACAATGAGCAGTTCTTC. It specifies CASSPGTSGYNEQFF.

The chain has TRBV28 and TRBJ1-1, with D tentatively TRBD1 (6 bases). Germline CDR1 reads MDHEN; CDR2 reads SYDVKM. The CDR3 totals 15 residues. The V end was cut by 6 bases, the J end by 3 bases, with 17 bases between. The CDR3 DNA is TGTGCCAGCAGCCCCCAGGGAAGGGGGTACACTGAAGCTTTCTTT. It is translated as CASSPQGRGYTEAFF.

V and J are TRBV28 and TRBJ2-7; D gene uncertain. The CDR3 covers 11 residues. V was cut by 5 bases and J by 4 bases, with 6 bases left in between. Germline CDR1 and CDR2: MDHEN and SYDVKM. The CDR3 loop is CASSVKYEQYF. The CDR3 nucleotides are TGTGCCAGCAGTGTTAAATACGAGCAGTACTTC. The full variable domain, completed using reference TRBV28 and TRBJ2-7, is DVKVTQSSRYLVKRTGEKVFLECVQDMDHENMFWYRQDPGLGLRLIYFSYDVKMKEKGDIPEGYSVSREKKERFSLILESASTNQTSMYLCASSVKYEQYFGPGTRLTVT.

The J gene is TRBJ2-7, the V gene TRBV4-2; 9 bases match TRBD2. With 0 bases clipped from V and 13 bases from J, the junction kept 7 bases outside the gene matches. The CDR3 has 13 residues. Germline V gene sequence: CDR1 LGHNA, CDR2 YNFKEQ. This chain's CDR3 is CASSQEGIAGAYF. Written as DNA, the CDR3 is TGTGCCAGCAGCCAAGAGGGGATAGCGGGAGCTTACTTC.

J is TRBJ2-6 and V is TRBV28, with D possibly TRBD2 on 6 matching bases. The CDR3 is 12 residues long. Germline V CDR1 and CDR2: MDHEN, SYDVKM. Trimming took 10 bases from V and 4 from J, leaving 8 bases between them. CDR3 loop: CATGGGANVLTF. CDR3 DNA sequence: TGTGCCACCGGGGGAGGGGCCAACGTCCTGACTTTC.